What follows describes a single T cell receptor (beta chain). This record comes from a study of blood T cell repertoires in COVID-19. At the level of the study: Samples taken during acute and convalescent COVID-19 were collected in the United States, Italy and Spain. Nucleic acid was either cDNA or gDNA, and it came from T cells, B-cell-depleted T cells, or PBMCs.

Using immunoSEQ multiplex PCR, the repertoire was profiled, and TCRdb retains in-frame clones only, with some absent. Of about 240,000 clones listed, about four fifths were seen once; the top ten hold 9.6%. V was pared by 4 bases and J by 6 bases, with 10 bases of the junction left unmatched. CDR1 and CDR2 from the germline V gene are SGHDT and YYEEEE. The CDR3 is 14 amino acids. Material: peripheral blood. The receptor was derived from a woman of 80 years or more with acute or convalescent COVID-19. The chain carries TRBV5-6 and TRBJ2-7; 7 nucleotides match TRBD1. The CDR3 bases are TGTGCCAGCAGCGCACCGGGACAGTTTAGCGAGCAGTACTTC. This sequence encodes CASSAPGQFSEQYF.